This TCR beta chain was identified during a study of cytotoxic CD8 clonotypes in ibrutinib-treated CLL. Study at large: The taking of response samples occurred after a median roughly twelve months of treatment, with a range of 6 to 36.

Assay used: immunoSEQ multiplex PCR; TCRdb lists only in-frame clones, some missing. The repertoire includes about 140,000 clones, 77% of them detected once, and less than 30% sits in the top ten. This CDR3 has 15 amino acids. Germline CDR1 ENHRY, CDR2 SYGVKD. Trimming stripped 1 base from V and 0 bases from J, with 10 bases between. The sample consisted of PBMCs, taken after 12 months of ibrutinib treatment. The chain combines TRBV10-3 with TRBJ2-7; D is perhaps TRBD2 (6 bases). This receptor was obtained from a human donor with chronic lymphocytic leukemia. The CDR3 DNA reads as TGTGCCATCAGTGAGTTTGCGGGGAGCTCCTACGAGCAGTACTTC. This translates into CAISEFAGSSYEQYF.